The rows below give T cell receptor beta chains drawn from one sample of a study of blood T cell repertoires in COVID-19. Profiled with immunoSEQ multiplex PCR; TCRdb holds only in-frame clones, not every one. The table shows roughly 230,000 clones, with about 80% occurring only once. The source material was peripheral blood. Receptor source: a woman in her fifties or sixties with acute or convalescent COVID-19. Both conserved end residues are part of each CDR3. The D gene is left open where the match is weak. Not all rows give a size; the values are once, few, many and, for expanded clones, a class.

CDR3,DNA,V,D,size,J
CASSPPAGWNTEAFF,TGTGCCAGCAGTCCCCCGGCAGGGTGGAACACTGAAGCTTTCTTT,TRBV6-5,-,-,TRBJ1-1
CAWSRGTTNTEAFF,TGTGCCTGGAGTCGAGGGACAACTAACACTGAAGCTTTCTTT,TRBV30,-,once,TRBJ1-1
CATSRVGRANIQYF,TGTGCCACCAGCAGAGTCGGGAGGGCCAACATTCAGTACTTC,TRBV15,TRBD2,-,TRBJ2-4
CASSPGASGTFNEQFF,TGTGCCAGCAGCCCTGGGGCTAGCGGGACCTTCAATGAGCAGTTCTTC,TRBV7-7,TRBD2,-,TRBJ2-1
CASSFGQLFHEQYF,TGTGCCAGCAGTTTCGGACAGCTATTCCACGAGCAGTACTTC,TRBV28,-,-,TRBJ2-7
CASSPRSFNEQYF,TGCGCCAGCAGCCCCAGGTCTTTCAACGAGCAGTACTTC,TRBV5-1,-,-,TRBJ2-7
CASSLASGRYEQYF,TGTGCCAGCAGCTTGGCTAGCGGGAGATACGAGCAGTACTTC,TRBV5-5,TRBD2,few,TRBJ2-7
CASSFQGTYEQYF,TGTGCCAGCAGCTTTCAGGGAACCTACGAGCAGTACTTC,TRBV5-6,-,few,TRBJ2-7
CAISVDRPDEQYF,TGTGCCATCAGTGTTGACAGGCCTGACGAGCAGTACTTC,TRBV10-3,-,-,TRBJ2-7
CASGDRNYDEQFF,TGTGCCAGCGGTGACAGGAATTATGATGAGCAGTTCTTC,TRBV25-1,-,-,TRBJ2-1
CAIDDRGLPNYGYTF,TGTGCCATCGACGACAGGGGGCTACCCAACTATGGCTACACCTTC,TRBV6-5,TRBD1,-,TRBJ1-2
CASSEKRQGVYGYTF,TGTGCCAGCAGCGAAAAGAGACAGGGGGTCTATGGCTACACCTTC,TRBV3-1/TRBV3-2,TRBD1,-,TRBJ1-2
CASSKSGFNYEQYF,TGTGCCAGCAGCAAATCCGGGTTTAACTACGAGCAGTACTTC,TRBV6-5,-,-,TRBJ2-7
CASSLLGTANTGELFF,TGTGCCAGCAGTTTATTGGGGACAGCGAACACCGGGGAGCTGTTTTTT,TRBV28,TRBD1,few,TRBJ2-2
CASSVEADTQYF,TGTGCCAGCAGCGTCGAAGCGGATACGCAGTATTTT,TRBV9,-,-,TRBJ2-3
CSGGLETQYF,TGCAGTGGGGGACTGGAGACCCAGTACTTC,TRBV20-1,-,-,TRBJ2-5
CASSGTPDRWGYEQYF,TGTGCCAGCAGCGGTACCCCGGACAGGTGGGGCTACGAGCAGTACTTC,TRBV28,TRBD1,-,TRBJ2-7
CASSLGTGPWYGYTF,TGTGCCAGCAGTCTGGGGACAGGCCCTTGGTATGGCTACACCTTC,TRBV28,TRBD1,-,TRBJ1-2
CASSLGQGYNEQFF,TGCGCCAGCAGCTTGGGACAGGGGTACAATGAGCAGTTCTTC,TRBV5-1,TRBD1,-,TRBJ2-1
CASSLDRGNTPGELFF,TGTGCCAGCAGCCTGGACAGGGGCAATACCCCCGGGGAGCTGTTTTTT,TRBV5-4,TRBD1,-,TRBJ2-2
CASSLGGVDNEQFF,TGTGCCAGCAGCTTAGGGGGAGTAGACAATGAGCAGTTCTTC,TRBV7-2,-,-,TRBJ2-1
CASSQWTGSNQPQHF,TGTGCCAGCAGCCAATGGACAGGGAGCAATCAGCCCCAGCATTTT,TRBV6-2/TRBV6-3,TRBD1,-,TRBJ1-5
CASSQLRDYRGTDTQYF,TGCGCCAGCAGCCAGCTTCGGGACTACCGGGGCACAGATACGCAGTATTTT,TRBV5-1,TRBD2,-,TRBJ2-3
CASSPLAAENIQYF,TGTGCCAGCAGCCCTCTAGCGGCAGAAAACATTCAGTACTTC,TRBV3-1/TRBV3-2,TRBD2,-,TRBJ2-4
CASSRTSGVPPYNEQFF,TGTGCCAGCAGTCGGACTAGCGGGGTCCCCCCCTACAATGAGCAGTTCTTC,TRBV6-2/TRBV6-3,TRBD2,-,TRBJ2-1
CASSPRQGAPNTEAFF,TGTGCCAGCAGCCCTCGACAGGGGGCTCCGAACACTGAAGCTTTCTTT,TRBV7-3,TRBD1,-,TRBJ1-1
CASSSTGGTSPLHF,TGTGCCAGCAGTAGCACAGGGGGCACTTCACCCCTCCACTTT,TRBV27,TRBD1,few,TRBJ1-6
CASSFGTENTEAFF,TGTGCCAGCAGTTTCGGGACAGAGAACACTGAAGCTTTCTTT,TRBV27,TRBD1,-,TRBJ1-1
CAISDQVTTGELFF,TGTGCCATCAGTGATCAGGTGACCACCGGGGAGCTGTTTTTT,TRBV10-3,-,-,TRBJ2-2
CASSLGDRVSTEAFF,TGTGCCAGCAGCTTAGGGGACAGGGTAAGCACTGAAGCTTTCTTT,TRBV7-9,TRBD1,-,TRBJ1-1
CASSLPSGYEQYF,TGTGCCAGCAGCTTGCCCAGCGGTTACGAGCAGTACTTC,TRBV5-4,-,once,TRBJ2-7
CASSPLGTEFVYGYTF,TGTGCCAGCAGTCCCCTCGGGACAGAGTTTGTCTATGGCTACACCTTC,TRBV28,TRBD1,-,TRBJ1-2
CASSQGAGAYEQYF,TGTGCCAGCAGCCAGGGGGCGGGGGCCTACGAGCAGTACTTC,TRBV2,-,-,TRBJ2-7
CASSLGGASSYNSPLHF,TGCGCCAGCAGCTTGGGGGGCGCTAGCTCCTATAATTCACCCCTCCACTTT,TRBV5-1,-,-,TRBJ1-6
CAWSVSGAGETQYF,TGTGCCTGGAGTGTGTCTGGGGCCGGGGAGACCCAGTACTTC,TRBV30,-,-,TRBJ2-5
CASSLSWSEQYF,TGTGCCAGCAGCCTCAGTTGGTCCGAGCAGTACTTC,TRBV6-2/TRBV6-3,-,-,TRBJ2-7
CASSFPGSDSPLHF,TGTGCCAGCAGTTTCCCCGGTAGCGATTCACCCCTCCACTTT,TRBV28,-,-,TRBJ1-6
CASSLSVTENTEAFF,TGCGCCAGCAGCTTGAGCGTAACGGAGAACACTGAAGCTTTCTTT,TRBV5-1,-,-,TRBJ1-1
CASTRGRSTDTQYF,TGTGCCAGCACCAGGGGCAGAAGCACAGATACGCAGTATTTT,TRBV9,-,-,TRBJ2-3
CASRRVSRIPPYEQYF,TGTGCCAGCAGGAGGGTTAGTCGTATCCCCCCCTACGAGCAGTACTTC,TRBV28,-,-,TRBJ2-7
CATSKGLAGGNNEQFF,TGTGCCACCAGCAAAGGACTAGCGGGAGGGAACAATGAGCAGTTCTTC,TRBV15,TRBD2,-,TRBJ2-1
CASSLVGVAGFNTGELFF,TGTGCCAGCAGCTTGGTGGGCGTAGCGGGGTTTAACACCGGGGAGCTGTTTTTT,TRBV5-6,TRBD2,-,TRBJ2-2
CASSLARTAEAFF,TGTGCCAGCAGCTTAGCCCGGACAGCTGAAGCTTTCTTT,TRBV11-2,-,many,TRBJ1-1
CASSQVLGGYGTSGDHTDTQYF,TGCGCCAGCAGCCAAGTCTTAGGGGGCTACGGGACTAGCGGGGACCACACAGATACGCAGTATTTT,TRBV4-3,TRBD2,-,TRBJ2-3
CASSPGTEADTQYF,TGTGCCAGCAGCCCCGGGACAGAGGCAGATACGCAGTATTTT,TRBV7-9,TRBD1,-,TRBJ2-3
CASSLDRPRGEQYF,TGTGCCAGCAGCTTAGATAGACCTAGGGGCGAGCAGTACTTC,TRBV5-4,-,-,TRBJ2-7
CAIRYTSGGNEQFF,TGTGCCATAAGGTATACTAGCGGGGGCAATGAGCAGTTCTTC,TRBV10-3,TRBD2,-,TRBJ2-1
CATSRALNTEAFF,TGTGCCACCAGCAGAGCTTTGAACACTGAAGCTTTCTTT,TRBV15,-,-,TRBJ1-1
CASSLGGDRGVKAFF,TGTGCCAGCAGCTTAGGCGGGGACAGGGGGGTTAAAGCTTTCTTT,TRBV7-8,TRBD1,-,TRBJ1-1
CASSLQGAKGYTF,TGTGCCAGCAGTTTGCAGGGGGCGAAGGGCTACACCTTC,TRBV27,TRBD1,-,TRBJ1-2
CASSLGQASYEQYF,TGCGCCAGCAGCTTGGGACAGGCCAGCTACGAGCAGTACTTC,TRBV5-1,-,-,TRBJ2-7
CASSTMVTSGRAEQYF,TGTGCCAGCAGCACCATGGTGACTAGCGGGAGGGCCGAGCAGTACTTC,TRBV11-2,TRBD2,-,TRBJ2-7
CASSLAAYQETQYF,TGTGCCAGCAGTTTAGCGGCTTACCAAGAGACCCAGTACTTC,TRBV28,-,-,TRBJ2-5
CAWSVQQTGDTGELFF,TGTGCCTGGAGTGTACAACAGACAGGGGACACCGGGGAGCTGTTTTTT,TRBV30,TRBD1,-,TRBJ2-2
CATSDFQGDTDTQYF,TGTGCCACCAGTGATTTCCAGGGGGACACAGATACGCAGTATTTT,TRBV24-1,TRBD1,-,TRBJ2-3
CASSKGGGWTEAFF,TGTGCCAGCAGCAAAGGCGGGGGGTGGACTGAAGCTTTCTTT,TRBV21-1,-,-,TRBJ1-1
CASLDRPGPYEQYF,TGTGCCAGCCTTGACCGTCCAGGGCCCTACGAGCAGTACTTC,TRBV27,-,-,TRBJ2-7
CAWSDRNTEAFF,TGTGCCTGGAGCGACAGGAACACTGAAGCTTTCTTT,TRBV30,-,-,TRBJ1-1
CAWSAPTSGIGNEQFF,TGTGCCTGGAGTGCCCCGACTAGCGGGATCGGGAATGAGCAGTTCTTC,TRBV30,TRBD2,-,TRBJ2-1